This T cell receptor (beta chain) was identified in a study of cytomegalovirus exposure and HLA in healthy donors listed by TCRdb under 2017. With respect to the entire study: An earlier analysis of approximately 640 of the donors reported more than 250 Gb of sequence data and 100 million to 130 million unique TCR beta sequences from 150 million to 200 million T cells. Several DR-DQ haplotypes were handled as single units for association and clustering because linkage in the cohort was strong. Among the roughly 430 genotyped donors, about 83% belonged to the genetic ancestry cluster associated with self-reported Caucasian donors. Along with the approximately 600-subject first cohort, a separate validation cohort of roughly 110 different subjects was used. In a later genetic analysis, genome-wide SNP genotypes for about 60% of the 666 donors were used, and that subset was treated as a discovery cohort. Every discovery cohort repertoire had been produced on one sequencing platform. In the later analysis, no new phenotypic data were used to find candidate immune exposures; instead, reliance was placed on TCR beta sequences and their occurrence across donors. Among roughly 370 genotyped donors of the cohort, an average of 235,054 unique TCR beta nucleotide sequences were sequenced per donor, roughly 20% of them non-productive. Alongside the repertoire data, information on donor age, sex, ethnicity and CMV serostatus was compiled. HLA typing covered class I and class II loci at four-digit resolution. To predict cytomegalovirus infection status, the study brought together high-throughput TCR immunosequencing, statistical association of individual TCRs with disease status, and machine learning. Using immunosequencing, the study profiled T cell repertoires from roughly 650 subjects and related those repertoires to cytomegalovirus serostatus. To study patterns of TCR occurrence, a later analysis re-analyzed previously published TCR beta repertoires from around 670 donors and added high-resolution HLA genotyping. The number of donors typed differed by locus, with about 629-630 for A, B, C, DRB1 and DQB1, 522 for DQA1, 606 for DPA1, and approximately 470 for DPB1. Roughly 300 gigabases of sequencing data and roughly 81 million unique TCR sequences made up an early release that covered around 640 HLA-typed donors. To decide whether each TCR beta V gene segment behaved as functional or pseudogenic, an earlier analysis of some 600 of the donors relied on high-throughput TCR beta sequencing. The aim of the study was to test whether cataloging public T cell receptors could identify signatures of past pathogen exposure. Broad study findings and their caveats: At a false discovery rate of 0.05, a later analysis linked about 16,000 TCR beta sequences to specific HLA alleles. Correlated functional status among segregating V segments might reflect linkage disequilibrium, but an unknown experimental factor could not be ruled out. A further reported finding was that TCR beta sequences accurately predicted the HLA-A and HLA-B alleles for most subjects in the first cohort. Several of the top co-occurrence clusters appeared to be linked to parvovirus B19, influenza, CMV and Epstein-Barr virus, according to a later analysis. When HLA alleles, especially DR and DQ, strongly co-occurred, attributing TCR associations to individual alleles was difficult. Across donors, most TCR sequences were observed very rarely, whereas some public TCRs were present in many individuals. Sequencing depth was assumed to be roughly uniform across donors in the presence/absence analyses, though that assumption may not hold. The sequencing pipeline was judged likely to have produced a cluster of highly shared sequence variants as a technical artifact. A later analysis found that HLA-associated TCR beta chains were more clonally expanded and had lower generation probabilities than equally common non-associated chains. Because HLA typing was unavailable for some donors at each locus, only the typed subset was used in association tests. A few of the identified cytomegalovirus-associated TCR beta chains were confirmed in vitro to be specific for cytomegalovirus antigens. According to the authors, the approach could potentially be generalized to other disease states and immunological phenotypes. In a later genetic analysis, a missense DCLRE1C variant was associated with V-gene and J-gene trimming of TCR beta chains, and the association was replicated in an independent cohort. In this cohort, only TCR beta chains were sequenced, and detectable features were limited by the absence of alpha or paired-chain data. The classifier was reported to diagnose cytomegalovirus status with high specificity and sensitivity in both the original and validation cohorts. Because counts were too low, about 15 rarely observed V segments, including chromosome 9 orphons, were left out of the earlier analysis of 500 to 650 of the donors. A total of 150 to 200 TCR beta chains were listed by the study as associated with cytomegalovirus. A later analysis found that most CMV-associated TCR beta chains appeared HLA-restricted, with HLA associations seemingly driven largely by CMV exposure. According to a later analysis, TCR association rates differed among HLA loci, with DRB1 alleles showing the most associated TCRs and HLA-C alleles showing the fewest. For the cohort, immune exposure information was limited to CMV serostatus. An earlier analysis of approximately 540 of the donors showed that most TCR beta V segments appeared in productive rearrangements either about 90% or about 30% of the time, which broadly matched IMGT annotations. Because the 87-base-pair reads could not distinguish some IMGT-functional V segments, including TRBV6-2 and TRBV6-3, those segments were excluded. According to a later genetic analysis, donors in an Asian-associated ancestry cluster had fewer N-insertions in productive TCRs than the roughly 670-donor mean.

Libraries were constructed by the immunoSEQ multiplex PCR assay. A mixture of 60 forward primers for TCR Vbeta segments and 13 reverse primers for TCR Jbeta segments was used in the multiplex PCR. The CDR3 region of rearranged TCR beta genes was amplified from genomic DNA with a multiplex PCR assay. On the Illumina HiSeq System, the amplified TCR beta libraries were sequenced as 87-base-pair reads. As for the authors' bioinformatics: Across the 700 or so repertoires, a later analysis counted some 80 million unique TCR beta chains, 9.5 million to 13 million of which were shared by at least two donors. To remove PCR and sequencing errors, raw reads were error-corrected and collapsed into unique sequences using a nearest-neighbor algorithm that merged closely related sequences. To assign V, D and J gene segments, CDR3 sequences were aligned to IMGT reference sequences. Each retained sequence needed at least a six-nucleotide match to both a V gene segment and a J gene segment. A rearrangement was called productive if the CDR3 had no stop codons and remained in frame with V and J, and every other rearrangement was called non-productive. CDR3 was defined by IMGT convention, running from the second conserved V-encoded cysteine to the conserved J-encoded phenylalanine. The earlier analysis of about 610 of the donors excluded sequences that lacked an unambiguous match to a single V gene segment. In an earlier analysis of 450 to 750 of the donors, a V segment was called functional when productive rearrangements were above 56.7%, and segregating when the standard deviation between donors exceeded 5%. A statistical classification framework was built for diagnosing cytomegalovirus status from the catalog of TCR beta chain sequences. In a later analysis, V and J genes were assigned by comparing TCR nucleotide sequences against IMGT/GENE-DB human TR gene sequences. The TCRdist pipeline was used in a later analysis to assign CDR3 sequences and most-parsimonious VDJ recombination scenarios. In a later analysis, each TCR beta chain was defined by its CDR3 amino acid sequence together with its V-gene family, and reads without a unique V-gene family were excluded. In a later analysis, a few hundred highly shared, low-generation-probability nucleotide sequences were removed to address suspected cross-contamination and a sequencing artifact. A later analysis calculated a clonal expansion index for each public chain from normalized within-repertoire ranks of inferred template counts. In a later analysis, generation probabilities were computed using a VDJ recombination model fitted to out-of-frame rearrangements, and the results were checked against IGoR. In a later analysis, hypergeometric tests were used to score TCR-TCR, TCR-HLA and TCR-CMV co-occurrence, with a repertoire-size bias correction applied to TCR pairs. A later analysis estimated false discovery rates by permuting HLA or CMV assignments 20 times. In a later analysis, co-occurring TCRs were grouped using DBSCAN, and TCRdist sequence similarity was added for clustering within HLA-allele-positive subsets. For co-occurrence clustering, repertoires with fewer than 30,000 or more than 120,000 public chains were excluded, along with roughly 5 repertoires with anomalous nucleotide sharing. The immuneACCESS repertoire file appears here via TCRdb, limited to in-frame rearrangements. These files lack a portion of the clones; in checked studies, under half of the deficit traces to unresolved V genes, and the cause of the others is not known. The V and J calls and the clone size are those of that table, but D and trimming were determined from the DNA. This sample gives 110,000 to 150,000 clones in total; approximately 80% of them show up just once. Around 2.4% of the sample rests with the top ten.

The cohort comprised approximately 700 healthy bone marrow donors. Cohort members were all nominally healthy when sampled, although unrecorded immune exposures were likely present. The donor tested CMV seropositive and was one of the 289 seropositive cohort members. A peripheral blood sample was provided by each donor, and peripheral blood mononuclear cells were used for TCR beta sequencing. The Qiagen DNeasy Blood Extraction Kit was used to extract genomic DNA from the blood cell samples. There are a few counts of this clone. Its antigen is unknown. No much larger clone exists at a distance of one base, and base qualities are not known. V is shortened by 1 base, J by 5 bases, and the region joining them spans 14 bases. Including the terminal cysteine and phenylalanine, the CDR3 comprises 16 residues. Solely the CDR3 DNA is kept, with 48 bases framed from the first base. CDR1 KGHSH and CDR2 LQKENI are derived from the germline V gene.

The sequence is built from TRBV18 and TRBJ1-4; the D gene is perhaps TRBD1, from 6 matching bases. The sequenced material came from PBMCs. The receptor was derived from a woman between 18 and 29 years old in good health and CMV-seropositive. The DNA sequence reads TGTGCCAGCTCACCACAATTAGGGCAGGGGAATGAAAAACTGTTTTTT. Its coded protein is CASSPQLGQGNEKLFF.